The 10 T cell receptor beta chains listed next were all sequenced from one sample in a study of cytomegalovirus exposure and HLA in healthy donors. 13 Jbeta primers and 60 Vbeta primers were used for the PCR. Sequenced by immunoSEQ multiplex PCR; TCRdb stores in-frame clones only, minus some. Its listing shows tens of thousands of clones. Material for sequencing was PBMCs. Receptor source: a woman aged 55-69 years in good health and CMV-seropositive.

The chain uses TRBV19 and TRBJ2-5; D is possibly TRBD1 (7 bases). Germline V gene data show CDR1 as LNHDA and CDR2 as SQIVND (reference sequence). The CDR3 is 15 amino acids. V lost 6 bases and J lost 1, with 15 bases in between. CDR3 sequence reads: CASSRGTDPQETQYF. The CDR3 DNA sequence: TGTGCCAGTAGCCGCGGGACAGACCCCCAAGAGACCCAGTACTTC.

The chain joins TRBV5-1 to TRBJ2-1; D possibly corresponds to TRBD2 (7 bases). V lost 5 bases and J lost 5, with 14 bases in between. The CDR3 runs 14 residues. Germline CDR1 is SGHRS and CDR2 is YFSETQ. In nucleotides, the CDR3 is TGCGCCAGCAGAATAGGGGGGGCCGACAATGAGCAGTTCTTC. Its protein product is CASRIGGADNEQFF. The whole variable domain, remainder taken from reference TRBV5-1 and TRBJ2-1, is KAGVTQTPRYLIKTRGQQVTLSCSPISGHRSVSWYQQTPGQGLQFLFEYFSETQRNKGNFPGRFSGRQFSNSRSEMNVSTLELGDSALYLCASRIGGADNEQFFGPGTRLTVL.

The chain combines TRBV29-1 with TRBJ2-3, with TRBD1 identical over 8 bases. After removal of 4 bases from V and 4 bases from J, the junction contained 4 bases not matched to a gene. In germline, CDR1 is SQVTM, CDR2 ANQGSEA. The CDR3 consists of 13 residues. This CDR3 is CSVVGQVADTQYF. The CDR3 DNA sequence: TGCAGCGTTGTGGGACAGGTCGCAGATACGCAGTATTTT.

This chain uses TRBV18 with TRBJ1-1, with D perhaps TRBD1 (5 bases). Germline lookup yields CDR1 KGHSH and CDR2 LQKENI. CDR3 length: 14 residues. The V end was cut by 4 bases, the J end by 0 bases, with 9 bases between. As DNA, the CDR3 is TGTGCCAGCTCACTACAGGACATGAACACTGAAGCTTTCTTT. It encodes CASSLQDMNTEAFF.

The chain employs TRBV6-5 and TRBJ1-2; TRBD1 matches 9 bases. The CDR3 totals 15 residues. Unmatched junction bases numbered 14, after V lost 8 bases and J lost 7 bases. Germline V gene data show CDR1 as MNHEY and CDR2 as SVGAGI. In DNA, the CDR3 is TGTGCCAGCGGATACAGGGGGCCAGACGTACGTGGCTACACCTTC. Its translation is CASGYRGPDVRGYTF.

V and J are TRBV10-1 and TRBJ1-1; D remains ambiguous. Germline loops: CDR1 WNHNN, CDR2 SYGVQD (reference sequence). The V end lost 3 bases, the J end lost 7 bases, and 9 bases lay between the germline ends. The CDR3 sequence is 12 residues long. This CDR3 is CASSETALEAFF. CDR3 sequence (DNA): TGCGCCAGCAGTGAAACAGCCCTTGAAGCTTTCTTT.

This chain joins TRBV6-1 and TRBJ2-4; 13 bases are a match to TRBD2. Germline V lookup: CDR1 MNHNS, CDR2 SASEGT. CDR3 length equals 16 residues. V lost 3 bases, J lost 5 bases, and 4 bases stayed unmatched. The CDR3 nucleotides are TGTGCCAGCAGTGAGTGGACTAGCGGGGGCCAAAACATTCAGTACTTC. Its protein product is CASSEWTSGGQNIQYF.

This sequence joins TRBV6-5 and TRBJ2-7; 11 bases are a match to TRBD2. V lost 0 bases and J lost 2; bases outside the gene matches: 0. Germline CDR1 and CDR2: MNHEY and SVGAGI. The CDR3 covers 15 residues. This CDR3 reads CASSYSSGGAYEQYF. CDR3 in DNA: TGTGCCAGCAGTTACTCTAGCGGGGGGGCCTACGAGCAGTACTTC.

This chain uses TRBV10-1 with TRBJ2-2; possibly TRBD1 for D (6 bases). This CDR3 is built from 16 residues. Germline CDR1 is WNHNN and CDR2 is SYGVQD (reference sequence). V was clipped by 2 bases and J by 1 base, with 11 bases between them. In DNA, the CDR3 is TGCGCCAGCAGTGAGGGGGACACCCTGAACACCGGGGAGCTGTTTTTT. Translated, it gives CASSEGDTLNTGELFF.

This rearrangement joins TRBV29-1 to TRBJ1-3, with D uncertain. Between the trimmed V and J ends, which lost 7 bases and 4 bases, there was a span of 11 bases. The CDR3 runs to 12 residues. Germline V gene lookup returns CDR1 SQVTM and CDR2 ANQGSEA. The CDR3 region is CSARGSGNTIYF. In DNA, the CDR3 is TGCAGCGCCCGAGGCTCAGGAAACACCATATATTTT.